Shown below are 7 T cell receptor beta chains from a single sample sequenced in a study of cytomegalovirus exposure and HLA in healthy donors. Repertoires were generated with immunoSEQ multiplex PCR, while TCRdb's copy carries only in-frame clones and drops some. The repertoire holds 150,000 to 200,000 clones, with about 82% as singletons. The sample taken for sequencing was PBMCs. The receptors were gathered from a woman in her late teens or twenties in good health and CMV-seronegative.

The V gene is TRBV5-1, the J gene TRBJ2-3; 9 bases are a match to TRBD2. Germline CDR1 reads SGHRS; CDR2 reads YFSETQ. The J segment lost 1 base and the V segment lost 1 base, leaving 10 bases of the junction unmatched. The CDR3 totals 18 residues. The CDR3 coding sequence is TGCGCCAGCAGCTTGTGGACTAGCGCGGGGCTTGGCACAGATACGCAGTATTTT. Its protein is CASSLWTSAGLGTDTQYF.

The V gene is TRBV2, the J gene TRBJ2-5, with TRBD1 as a possible D gene (6 bases). V was shortened by 5 bases and J by 2 bases, with 18 bases between the two germline ends. Germline V gives CDR1 SNHLY, CDR2 FYNNEI. There are 16 residues in the CDR3. In DNA form, the CDR3 reads TGTGCCAGCAGTCTGGACAGTTTTACCGCGCAAGAGACCCAGTACTTC. It translates to CASSLDSFTAQETQYF.

The chain couples TRBV30 to TRBJ1-2, with 12 bases matching TRBD1. In germline, CDR1 is GTSNPN, CDR2 SVGIG (reference sequence). After removal of 3 bases from V and 6 bases from J, the junction contained 14 bases not matched to a gene. This CDR3 contains 17 residues. The CDR3 DNA follows: TGTGCCTGGAGAGTCAGGGACAGGGGGCAAGCTATCCATGGCTACACCTTC. Amino acid sequence: CAWRVRDRGQAIHGYTF.

The V gene is TRBV28, the J gene TRBJ1-1; unclear D gene. The CDR3 contains 13 residues. Germline values: CDR1 MDHEN, CDR2 SYDVKM. Trimming shortened V by 4 bases and J by 4 bases, and 10 bases separated the two germline ends. CDR3 nucleotide sequence: TGTGCCAGCAGTTGGGGAGGGAGCACTGAAGCTTTCTTT. Protein product: CASSWGGSTEAFF.

The chain links TRBV28 to TRBJ1-4; D is perhaps TRBD1 (6 bases). V dropped 6 bases and J dropped 0 bases, with 14 bases sitting between them. The CDR3 has 16 residues. From germline, CDR1 is MDHEN and CDR2 SYDVKM. CDR3 bases: TGTGCCAGCAGGTCTACAGGGAAGGCAACTAATGAAAAACTGTTTTTT. It encodes CASRSTGKATNEKLFF.

The chain links TRBV6-5 to TRBJ1-1; 9 nucleotides match TRBD1. Germline V gene lookup returns CDR1 MNHEY and CDR2 SVGAGI. This CDR3 spans 15 amino acids. Unmatched junction bases numbered 7, after V lost 3 bases and J lost 5 bases. The CDR3 nucleotides are TGTGCCAGCAGTTATTTGGACAGGGGTCGTACTGAAGCTTTCTTT. Translation: CASSYLDRGRTEAFF.

The chain couples TRBV30 to TRBJ2-2, with a weak D call TRBD2 (5 bases). The germline V gene encodes CDR1 GTSNPN and CDR2 SVGIG (reference sequence). This CDR3 contains 16 residues. V was cut by 2 bases and J by 3 bases, with 16 bases left in between. CDR3 DNA: TGTGCCTGGAGTCGTAGGCGTAGCGCGGACACCGGGGAGCTGTTTTTT. This sequence encodes CAWSRRRSADTGELFF.